The 31 T cell receptor beta chains below all came from one sample that was sequenced in a study of long-term antiretroviral therapy in people with HIV (dated by TCRdb to between 2020 and 2023). The immunoSEQ hsTCRB v3.0 assay was used at survey level resolution to sequence the TRB variable region. TCRdb retrieved this table from immuneACCESS and kept in-frame rearrangements only. Not all clones are present; in checked studies, unresolved V genes account for under half, and no reason is known for the remainder. The sample table contains about 21,000 clones; only one count was recorded for around 87% of them. The ten largest clones capture approximately 9% of the sample. This specimen consisted of unsorted PBMCs, obtained 0.2 years before starting antiretroviral therapy. The receptors were gathered from a man between 18 and 35 years old with HIV.

CDR3 sequence: CASSGGQGHEQYF. The DNA for the CDR3 is TGTGCCAGCAGCGGCGGACAGGGCCACGAGCAGTACTTC. The chain joins TRBV9 to TRBJ2-7, with 8 bases identical to TRBD1. The CDR3 spans 13 residues. The V and J ends lost 3 bases and 5 bases, in that order; junction bases with no gene match: 4. The germline gives CDR1 SGDLS, CDR2 YYNGEE.

This rearrangement joins TRBV18 to TRBJ2-3; 9 bases fit TRBD1. Germline V gene lookup returns CDR1 KGHSH and CDR2 LQKENI. The CDR3 consists of 17 residues. V lost 3 bases to trimming and J lost 3 bases; unmatched junction nucleotides: 10. The CDR3 here is CASSPLPQGARTDTQYF. The CDR3 nucleotides read TGTGCCAGCTCACCTTTACCACAGGGGGCGCGGACAGATACGCAGTATTTT.

The chain is built from TRBV13 and TRBJ2-1; no firm D call. Trimming removed 1 base from V and 4 bases from J, with 11 bases in between. Germline-derived CDR1 and CDR2 are PRHDT and FYEKMQ (reference sequence). The CDR3 length is 15 residues. CDR3 sequence: CASSLVGKEYNEQFF. In DNA, the CDR3 is TGTGCCAGCAGCTTAGTGGGGAAAGAATACAATGAGCAGTTCTTC.

The chain is built from TRBV5-6 and TRBJ1-2; 8 nucleotides match TRBD1. The CDR3 contains 14 residues. The germline V gene encodes CDR1 SGHDT and CDR2 YYEEEE. V lost 4 bases to trimming and J lost 4 bases; unmatched junction nucleotides: 6. This CDR3 reads CASSPWDRSYGYTF. DNA for the CDR3: TGTGCCAGCAGCCCGTGGGACAGGAGCTATGGCTACACCTTC.

The chain combines TRBV14 with TRBJ1-2; 12 nucleotides align to TRBD1. The junction had 1 base not matched to a gene; V was cut back by 4 bases and J by 4 bases. The CDR3 loop spans 14 amino acids. Per germline, CDR1 SGHDN and CDR2 FVKESK. This CDR3 reads CASSRDRGLYGYTF. CDR3 DNA: TGTGCCAGCAGCCGGGACAGGGGGCTCTATGGCTACACCTTC.

The chain carries TRBV5-1 and TRBJ2-2; maybe TRBD1 (6 bases). The germline CDR1 and CDR2 sequences are SGHRS and YFSETQ. The CDR3 runs 14 residues. Trimming left V 6 bases short and J 1 base short, with 10 bases between. CDR3 in amino acids: CASTKGENTGELFF. CDR3 DNA: TGCGCCAGCACCAAGGGGGAGAACACCGGGGAGCTGTTTTTT.

The V and J genes are TRBV10-3 and TRBJ2-7, with 7 bases fitting TRBD1. The CDR3 has 13 amino acids. CDR1 and CDR2 from the germline V gene are ENHRY and SYGVKD. Trimming took 9 bases from V and 1 from J; bases not matched to a gene: 6. CDR3 sequence: CAISRDRSYEQYF. DNA for the CDR3: TGTGCCATTAGTCGGGACAGATCCTACGAGCAGTACTTC.

The V and J genes are TRBV9 and TRBJ2-3; D not resolved. Looked up from germline, CDR1 is SGDLS and CDR2 is YYNGEE. The CDR3 spans 13 residues. With 4 bases removed from V and 0 bases from J, the gap between germline ends came to 6 bases. The CDR3 sequence: CASSLLSTDTQYF. CDR3 DNA sequence: TGTGCCAGCAGCTTATTGAGCACAGATACGCAGTATTTT.

The chain links TRBV7-9 to TRBJ1-2; the D is unclear. V was cut by 4 bases and J by 2 bases, with 20 bases left in between. This CDR3 comprises 17 residues. Germline CDR1 is SEHNR and CDR2 is FQNEAQ (reference sequence). Here the CDR3 reads CASSSTRGPDVNYGYTF. In DNA, the CDR3 is TGTGCCAGCAGCTCGACCCGTGGGCCCGACGTGAACTATGGCTACACCTTC.

The rearrangement uses TRBV9 and TRBJ1-2; D unresolved. Trimming stripped 6 bases from V and 3 bases from J, with 15 bases between. CDR3 length: 14 amino acids. Germline V gene sequence: CDR1 SGDLS, CDR2 YYNGEE. The CDR3 loop reads CASTRRASDYGYTF. The CDR3 DNA reads TGTGCCAGCACCCGGCGTGCCAGCGACTATGGCTACACCTTC. Full variable domain (rest looked up from reference TRBV9 and TRBJ1-2): DSGVTQTPKHLITATGQRVTLRCSPRSGDLSVYWYQQSLDQGLQFLIQYYNGEERAKGNILERFSAQQFPDLHSELNLSSLELGDSALYFCASTRRASDYGYTFGSGTRLTVV.

The chain combines TRBV19 with TRBJ1-5, with 9 bases matching TRBD1. The trim removed 4 bases at V and 0 bases at J, leaving 7 bases unmatched. The CDR3 runs to 17 residues. The germline V gene has CDR1 LNHDA and CDR2 SQIVND (reference sequence). The CDR3 sequence is CASSTGQGFFSNQPQHF. CDR3 in DNA: TGTGCCAGTAGTACGGGACAGGGATTTTTTAGCAATCAGCCCCAGCATTTT.

This chain links TRBV6-5 with TRBJ1-1; possibly TRBD1 for D (5 bases). Trimming removed 4 bases from V and 6 bases from J, with 15 bases in between. The CDR3 has 14 residues. Germline V CDR1 and CDR2: MNHEY, SVGAGI. This chain's CDR3 is CASSSPRRAAEAFF. In nucleotides, the CDR3 is TGTGCCAGCAGTTCCCCCCGCAGGGCGGCTGAAGCTTTCTTT.

CDR3 loop: CASSPSSDTEQFF. The CDR3 DNA follows: TGTGCCAGCAGCCCCTCTAGCGACACTGAGCAGTTCTTC. This sequence joins TRBV5-6 and TRBJ2-1, with a possible D match to TRBD2 (6 bases). CDR3 size: 13 residues. From germline, CDR1 is SGHDT and CDR2 YYEEEE. The V and J ends lost 4 bases and 9 bases respectively, with 14 bases between them.

In the case of this clone: Other DNA variants within this sample encode the same CDR3. The chain employs TRBV29-1 and TRBJ1-1; a possible D gene is TRBD1 (5 bases). Germline values: CDR1 SQVTM, CDR2 ANQGSEA. The CDR3 has 14 amino acids. V was shortened by 6 bases and J by 5 bases, with 19 bases between the two germline ends. In DNA, the CDR3 is TGCAGCGTGCCGGACATTAGCGCCGCTACTGAAGCTTTCTTT. Amino acids: CSVPDISAATEAFF. Variable domain in full (rest from reference TRBV29-1 and TRBJ1-1): SAVISQKPSRDICQRGTSLTIQCQVDSQVTMMFWYRQQPGQSLTLIATANQGSEATYESGFVIDKFPISRPNLTFSTLTVSNMSPEDSSIYLCSVPDISAATEAFFGQGTRLTVV.

As concerns this clone: Other DNA variants within this sample encode the same CDR3. The V and J genes are TRBV6-5 and TRBJ2-7; D is unresolved. The V end lost 6 bases, the J end lost 3 bases, and 12 bases lay between the germline ends. CDR3 length equals 13 residues. Germline-derived CDR1 and CDR2 are MNHEY and SVGAGI. This chain's CDR3 is CASSPGSRYEQYF. CDR3 nucleotides: TGTGCCAGCAGCCCCGGGTCGCGCTACGAGCAGTACTTC.

The J gene is TRBJ2-1, the V gene TRBV19; TRBD1 agrees at 8 bases. The J segment lost 5 bases and the V segment lost 7 bases, leaving 7 bases of the junction unmatched. The germline CDR1 and CDR2 sequences are LNHDA and SQIVND (reference sequence). The CDR3 has 14 residues. The CDR3 DNA reads TGTGCCAGTACTCCAGGGGGCGCCGACAATGAGCAGTTCTTC. It yields the protein CASTPGGADNEQFF.

This clone came up a few times. The V and J genes are TRBV2 and TRBJ2-5; weak D call: TRBD2 (6 bases). Trimming removed 6 bases from V and 2 bases from J, with 22 bases in between. This CDR3 has 17 amino acids. Germline CDR1 is SNHLY and CDR2 is FYNNEI. The CDR3 sequence: CASRGPRAGPPQETQYF. The CDR3 DNA follows: TGTGCCAGCAGGGGACCCCGAGCGGGCCCTCCGCAAGAGACCCAGTACTTC. The whole variable domain, remainder taken from reference TRBV2 and TRBJ2-5, is EPEVTQTPSHQVTQMGQEVILRCVPISNHLYFYWYRQILGQKVEFLVSFYNNEISEKSEIFDDQFSVERPDGSNFTLKIRSTKLEDSAMYFCASRGPRAGPPQETQYFGPGTRLLVL.

This clone was counted between two and nine times. The rearrangement joins TRBV25-1 to TRBJ2-7, with D possibly TRBD1 on 6 matching bases. Germline CDR1 reads MGHDK; CDR2 reads SYGVNS. The length of the CDR3 is 13 residues. V dropped 4 bases and J dropped 2 bases, with 9 bases sitting between them. CDR3 in amino acids: CASSAQGTYEQYF. As DNA, the CDR3 is TGTGCCAGCAGTGCACAGGGCACCTACGAGCAGTACTTC.

The chain is built from TRBV19 and TRBJ2-2; D is uncertain. Trimming pared 5 bases from V and 0 bases from J, leaving 4 bases between. Per the germline V gene, CDR1 is LNHDA and CDR2 is SQIVND (reference sequence). CDR3 length: 13 amino acids. CDR3 bases: TGTGCCAGTAGTTCAGCGAACACCGGGGAGCTGTTTTTT. This encodes CASSSANTGELFF.

The chain joins TRBV5-6 to TRBJ2-7; D may correspond to TRBD1 or TRBD2 (5 bases each). The V and J ends lost 2 bases and 6 bases respectively, with 15 bases between them. The CDR3 covers 14 residues. Germline V gene lookup returns CDR1 SGHDT and CDR2 YYEEEE. Written as DNA, the CDR3 is TGTGCCAGCAGCTTCTCGGGGCTTGGGGTCGAGCAGTACTTC. This gives the protein CASSFSGLGVEQYF.

The gene calls are TRBV4-3 and TRBJ1-1, with 9 bases aligning to TRBD1. Germline-derived CDR1 and CDR2 are LGHNA and YSLEER. V lost 1 base to trimming and J lost 7 bases; unmatched junction nucleotides: 7. CDR3 length: 15 residues. CDR3 DNA sequence: TGCGCCAGCAGCCAAGCTGGGACAGGGCTCAATGAAGCTTTCTTT. Translating gives CASSQAGTGLNEAFF.

This chain links TRBV18 with TRBJ1-4; D uncertain. Germline V gene sequence: CDR1 KGHSH, CDR2 LQKENI. V was clipped by 5 bases and J by 6 bases, with 7 bases between them. CDR3 length equals 12 residues. The CDR3 is CASSTRDEKLFF. As DNA, the CDR3 is TGTGCCAGCTCAACCAGAGATGAAAAACTGTTTTTT.

The chain couples TRBV9 to TRBJ1-3; D is ambiguous. Germline lookup yields CDR1 SGDLS and CDR2 YYNGEE. V lost 0 bases and J 0 bases, leaving 7 bases between the germline ends. This CDR3 is 15 amino acids long. The DNA for the CDR3 is TGTGCCAGCAGCGTAGGGAGGTTCTCTGGAAACACCATATATTTT. It is translated as CASSVGRFSGNTIYF.

A few counts support this clone. Here the CDR3 reads CASSRSPLGEQYF. Here the CDR3 DNA reads TGTGCCAGCAGCCGGTCCCCCCTTGGGGAGCAGTACTTC. The V call is TRBV6-5, the J call TRBJ2-7, with D unclear. Germline CDR1 reads MNHEY; CDR2 reads SVGAGI. The V end lost 6 bases, the J end lost 7 bases, and 16 bases lay between the germline ends. This CDR3 has 13 residues.

V gene TRBV7-2 combines with J gene TRBJ1-1; D not certain. Per germline, CDR1 SGHTA and CDR2 FQGNSA. The CDR3 spans 13 residues. V gave up 4 bases and J gave up 3 bases, with 9 bases separating them. The CDR3 DNA reads as TGTGCCAGCAGCTCCCCCCTACACACTGAAGCTTTCTTT. It yields the protein CASSSPLHTEAFF. The whole variable domain, remainder taken from reference TRBV7-2 and TRBJ1-1, is GAGVSQSPSNKVTEKGKDVELRCDPISGHTALYWYRQSLGQGLEFLIYFQGNSAPDKSGLPSDRFSAERTGGSVSTLTIQRTQQEDSAVYLCASSSPLHTEAFFGQGTRLTVV.

J is TRBJ1-2 and V is TRBV6-1; no reliable D call. Deletions cut 4 bases from V and 3 bases from J, with 9 bases between. The V gene's germline CDR1 is MNHNS and CDR2 SASEGT. The CDR3 spans 13 residues. The chain's CDR3 is CASSASRYYGYTF. CDR3 nucleotides: TGTGCCAGCAGTGCTAGCAGGTACTATGGCTACACCTTC.

This chain joins TRBV6-5 and TRBJ1-2, with 8 bases matching TRBD1. Trimming took 0 bases from V and 8 from J; bases not matched to a gene: 8. The germline V gene encodes CDR1 MNHEY and CDR2 SVGAGI. The CDR3 covers 15 residues. The DNA of the CDR3 is TGTGCCAGCAGTTACTCAGGGACAGGAGTCGGCGGCTACACCTTC. It is translated as CASSYSGTGVGGYTF.

The chain combines TRBV6-5 with TRBJ2-3; TRBD2 agrees at 9 bases. The CDR3 sequence is 14 residues long. Germline V gene sequence: CDR1 MNHEY, CDR2 SVGAGI. With 7 bases clipped from V and 5 bases from J, the junction kept 7 bases outside the gene matches. CDR3 protein: CASKAGGLGDTQYF. CDR3 coding DNA: TGTGCCAGCAAGGCGGGGGGGCTGGGAGATACGCAGTATTTT.

As DNA, the CDR3 is TGTGCCAGCAGTTTGGTACAGGGGGCTGGTTCACCCCTCCACTTT. Its protein is CASSLVQGAGSPLHF. The chain joins TRBV6-6 to TRBJ1-6; TRBD1 matches at 9 bases. V dropped 4 bases and J dropped 9; count of bases not matched to a gene: 7. Germline assignment: CDR1 MNHNY and CDR2 SVGAGI (reference sequence). The CDR3 covers 15 residues.

The genes are TRBV5-5 and TRBJ1-6, with D possibly matching TRBD1 (5 bases). Germline V gene sequence: CDR1 SGHKS, CDR2 YYEKEE (reference sequence). V shed 0 bases and J shed 13 bases, with 14 bases lying between them. The length of the CDR3 is 14 residues. The CDR3 DNA is TGTGCCAGCAGCTTGGGGGCAGGAGAGGGGCCCCTCCACTTT. Protein product: CASSLGAGEGPLHF.

The chain carries TRBV6-5 and TRBJ1-2; D gene uncertain. The CDR3 covers 15 residues. Germline CDR1 and CDR2: MNHEY and SVGAGI. Trimming shortened V by 7 bases and J by 2 bases, and 17 bases separated the two germline ends. Here the CDR3 DNA reads TGTGCCAGCATCTCCGCCGGGCGCGGAAACTATGGCTACACCTTC. Translated, it gives CASISAGRGNYGYTF.